A selection of T cell receptor beta chains follows, all from one sample in a study of cytomegalovirus exposure and HLA in healthy donors. TCRdb's copy holds only in-frame clones and misses some; the assay was immunoSEQ multiplex PCR. Among under 200,000 clones listed, approximately 81% were seen once. The sequenced sample consisted of PBMCs. All receptors come from a man aged 25 to 40 in good health and CMV-seronegative. CDR3s include the opening cysteine and the closing phenylalanine or tryptophan. D genes are given only for firm matches. Clone size is not always given. Where it is, it says once, few, many or a class for expanded clones.

J,V,D,size,CDR3,DNA
TRBJ2-4,TRBV7-2,.,.,CASSLDREIQYF,TGTGCCAGCAGCTTAGACAGGGAAATTCAGTACTTC
TRBJ2-2,TRBV2,.,.,CASSERHNTGELFF,TGTGCCAGCAGTGAGAGGCACAACACCGGGGAGCTGTTTTTT
TRBJ2-6,TRBV19,TRBD1,.,CASSIITGGSGANVLTF,TGTGCCAGTAGTATTATAACAGGGGGCTCTGGGGCCAACGTCCTGACTTTC
TRBJ1-1,TRBV10-2,.,.,CASSGVVNTEAFF,TGCGCCAGCAGTGGTGTCGTGAACACTGAAGCTTTCTTT
TRBJ2-5,TRBV25-1,.,.,CASSRTPAETQYF,TGTGCCAGCTCAAGGACACCCGCAGAGACCCAGTACTTC
TRBJ1-3,TRBV6-5,.,.,CASRQQAGNTIYF,TGTGCCAGCAGGCAACAGGCCGGAAACACCATATATTTT
TRBJ2-7,TRBV27,TRBD1,.,CASSLSTGYEQYF,TGTGCCAGCAGTTTATCGACAGGGTACGAGCAGTACTTC
TRBJ2-1,TRBV5-1,TRBD2,.,CASSSGLAGNNEQFF,TGCGCCAGCAGCTCCGGACTAGCGGGGAACAATGAGCAGTTCTTC
TRBJ2-3,TRBV5-1,.,.,CASSWPTGEGTDTQYF,TGCGCCAGCAGCTGGCCCACAGGGGAGGGCACAGATACGCAGTATTTT
TRBJ1-1,TRBV5-1,TRBD1,few,CASSLEGGAVTEAFF,TGCGCCAGCAGCTTGGAAGGGGGCGCAGTGACTGAAGCTTTCTTT
TRBJ1-3,TRBV28,TRBD1,.,CASSRRQGAGGNTIYF,TGTGCCAGCAGCCGCCGCCAGGGGGCTGGGGGAAACACCATATATTTT
TRBJ1-2,TRBV7-3,.,few,CASSPNSGSGYTF,TGTGCCAGCAGCCCTAATAGTGGTTCTGGCTACACCTTC
TRBJ2-2,TRBV5-1,TRBD2,.,CASSPTSSTGELFF,TGCGCCAGCAGCCCGACTAGCAGCACCGGGGAGCTGTTTTTT
TRBJ2-1,TRBV5-1,TRBD2,.,CASSLAGLAGGYNEQFF,TGCGCCAGCAGCTTGGCCGGGCTAGCGGGGGGCTACAATGAGCAGTTCTTC
TRBJ2-5,TRBV6-1,.,once,CASSEKGRGVRETQYF,TGTGCCAGCAGTGAAAAGGGCAGGGGGGTGAGGGAGACCCAGTACTTC
TRBJ2-7,TRBV19,TRBD1,.,CASSMGTGVDYEQYF,TGTGCCAGTAGTATGGGGACAGGGGTGGACTACGAGCAGTACTTC
TRBJ1-2,TRBV19,.,.,CASSMGTNYGYTF,TGTGCCAGTAGTATGGGGACAAACTATGGCTACACCTTC
TRBJ2-3,TRBV4-1,TRBD2,.,CASSQAQRDTDTQYF,TGCGCCAGCAGCCAAGCCCAGCGGGACACAGATACGCAGTATTTT
TRBJ1-1,TRBV5-1,TRBD1,.,CASSLQGAHTEAFF,TGCGCCAGCAGCTTACAGGGGGCGCACACTGAAGCTTTCTTT
TRBJ2-7,TRBV5-4,.,.,CASSHPKLTGSYEQYF,TGTGCCAGCAGCCACCCGAAATTAACTGGCTCCTACGAGCAGTACTTC
TRBJ2-1,TRBV6-4,.,.,CASRADHRVRFGEQFF,TGTGCCAGCAGGGCCGATCACAGGGTCAGGTTCGGTGAGCAGTTCTTC
TRBJ1-2,TRBV29-1,.,.,CSVLTDFEGYTF,TGCAGCGTTCTGACCGACTTCGAGGGCTACACCTTC